This T cell receptor beta chain was captured by sequencing in a study of blood T cell repertoires in COVID-19. Study-level information: Acute-phase and convalescent COVID-19 samples originated in the United States, Italy and Spain.

Under the authors' procedure: Quantification of nucleated cells was approximated via reference gene primer amplification. The assay was immunoSEQ multiplex PCR, and TCRdb's table has in-frame clones only and misses some. V and J calls and clone size are as listed in that table; D and trimming were resolved from the DNA. The sample records 250,000 to 300,000 clones, more than 85% being singletons. Followed over time, Seattle patients had been enrolled while infection was active. The germline CDR1 and CDR2 sequences are MNHEY and SMNVEV (reference sequence). V was clipped by 2 bases and J by 3 bases, with 17 bases between them. The CDR3 sequence is 16 residues long.

Input material: peripheral blood. This chain connects TRBV27 to TRBJ2-7, with a weak D call TRBD1 (7 bases). The sequence came from a woman aged 30 to 39 with COVID-19, enrolled during active disease. CDR3 nucleotide sequence: TGTGCCAGCAGTTTAACGGGCGCAGGGGGGATCTACGAGCAGTACTTC. Protein: CASSLTGAGGIYEQYF.